This T cell receptor (beta chain) came from a study of blood T cell repertoires in COVID-19 (dated by TCRdb to 2020 to 2022). Some background on the complete study: The collaborator samples originated in the United States, Italy and Spain and spanned the acute and convalescent phases of COVID-19. The prospective study material was composed of cDNA or gDNA derived from T cells, B-cell-depleted T cells, or PBMCs. Subjects who had been exposed to COVID-19, were actively infected with it, or had recovered from it provided the deeply sampled blood TCRbeta repertoires that made up the dataset. The repertoires were made available in a free public database intended to serve as a resource for research on the immune response to SARS-CoV-2. Samples came from the ongoing ImmuneRACE study (first 160 participants) plus 1,254 subjects from 6 global collaborators. Sample metadata almost always included a de-identified subject ID, COVID-19 status, age in years and sex. Where HLA class I and class II types were available, the types were taken from metadata supplied by the sample provider, not from assay-based typing. Overall study outcomes, separate from this receptor: How much clinical and demographic metadata was included differed by source and by participant, and the metadata was provided uncurated.

TCRbeta CDR3 regions were amplified from genomic DNA using the immunoSEQ Assay, a bias-controlled multiplex PCR. The study's processing was this. The number of nucleated cells in each sample was estimated from the amplification of reference gene primers within the assay. To quantify the absolute abundance of each unique TCRbeta CDR3 rearrangement, sequence reads were collapsed and filtered. For each sample, productive Simpson clonality was calculated by taking the square root of Simpson's diversity index across productive rearrangements. As stored in TCRdb, this immuneACCESS dataset retains in-frame rearrangements with V and J assigned. A fraction of the clones does not appear; measured against another copy, unresolved V genes explain less than half of the discrepancy, and the remainder lacks a known reason. V and J calls and clone size come straight from that table; D and trimming were deduced from the DNA. Here the sample has 56,000 or so clones; around 84% occur a single time. The ten largest clones represent roughly 2.7% of the sample.

About this clone: Its antigen remains undetermined. Base qualities are not at hand, and no much larger clone is one base apart.

Whole blood was collected in K2EDTA tubes by collaborating institutions according to the institutions' own protocols. For TCRbeta analysis, collaborators shipped samples as frozen whole blood, isolated PBMCs, or DNA extracted from either of those sample types. For CDR1 and CDR2, the germline V gene (reference sequence) lists LNHNV and YYDKDF. V sheds 2 bases and J sheds 4 bases, leaving 10 bases between their ends. The CDR3 starts with the cysteine, ends with the phenylalanine, and has 14 residues. Solely the CDR3 DNA is kept, with 42 bases framed from the first base. The sequence is built from TRBV15 and TRBJ2-3; TRBD1 is perhaps the D gene, given 6 matching bases. The sequence was obtained from a man aged 50 or older with acute or convalescent COVID-19. The sample comprised peripheral blood. The CDR3 protein: CATSRSTGSDTQYF. In nucleotide form, the sequence is TGTGCCACCAGCAGATCCACAGGGTCAGATACGCAGTATTTT. Here the CDR3 is joined to the reference TRBV15 and TRBJ2-3 genes, and the full variable domain is: DAMVIQNPRYQVTQFGKPVTLSCSQTLNHNVMYWYQQKSSQAPKLLFHYYDKDFNNEADTPDNFQSRRPNTSFCFLDIRSPGLGDTAMYLCATSRSTGSDTQYFGPGTRLTVL.